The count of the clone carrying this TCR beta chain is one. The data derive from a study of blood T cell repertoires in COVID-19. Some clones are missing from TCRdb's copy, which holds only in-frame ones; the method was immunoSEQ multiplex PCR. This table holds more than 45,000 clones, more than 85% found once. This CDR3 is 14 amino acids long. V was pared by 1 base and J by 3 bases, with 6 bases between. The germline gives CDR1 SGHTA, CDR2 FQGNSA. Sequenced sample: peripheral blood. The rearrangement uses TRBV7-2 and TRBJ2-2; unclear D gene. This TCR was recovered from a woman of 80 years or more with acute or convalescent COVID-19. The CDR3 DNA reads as TGTGCCAGCAGCTTAGTGGCTGACACCGGGGAGCTGTTTTTT. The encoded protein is CASSLVADTGELFF.